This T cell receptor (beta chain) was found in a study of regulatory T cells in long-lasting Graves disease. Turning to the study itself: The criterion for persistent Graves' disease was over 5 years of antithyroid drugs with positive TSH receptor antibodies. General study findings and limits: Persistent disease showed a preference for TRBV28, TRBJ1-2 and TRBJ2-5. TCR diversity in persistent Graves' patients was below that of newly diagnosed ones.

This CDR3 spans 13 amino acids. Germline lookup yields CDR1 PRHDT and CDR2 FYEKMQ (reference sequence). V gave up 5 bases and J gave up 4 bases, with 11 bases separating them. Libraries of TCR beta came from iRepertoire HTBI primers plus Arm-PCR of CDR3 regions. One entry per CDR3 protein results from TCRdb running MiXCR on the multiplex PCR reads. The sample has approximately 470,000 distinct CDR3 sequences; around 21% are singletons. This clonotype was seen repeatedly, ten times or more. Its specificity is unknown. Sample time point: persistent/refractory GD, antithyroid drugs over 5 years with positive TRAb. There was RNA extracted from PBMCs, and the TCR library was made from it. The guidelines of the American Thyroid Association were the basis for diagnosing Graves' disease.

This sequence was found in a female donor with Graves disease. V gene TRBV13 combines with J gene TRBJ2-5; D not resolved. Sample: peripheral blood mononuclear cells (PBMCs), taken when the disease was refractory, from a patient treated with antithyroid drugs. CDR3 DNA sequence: TGTGCCAGCAGCACTCAGGTAGCAGAGACCCAGTACTTC. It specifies CASSTQVAETQYF.